This T cell receptor (beta chain) came from a study of T cells after yellow fever vaccination. Regarding the study as a whole: It was a small share of clonotypes that appeared in both CD4 and CD8 compartments.

A word on this clonotype: Its cognate antigen is unknown.

From the 5' RACE reads, TCRdb called clonotypes with MiXCR, one entry per CDR3 protein. The sample carries under 150,000 distinct CDR3 sequences, 7.7% recorded once. Germline V lookup: CDR1 SGHTA, CDR2 FQGNSA. This CDR3 has 15 amino acids. The J segment lost 3 bases and the V segment lost 5 bases, leaving 5 bases of the junction unmatched. The source was CD4+ T cells sorted from PBMCs, collected 5 days after the yellow fever booster vaccination. This receptor was obtained from a man in his thirties or forties who received the YFV17D yellow fever vaccine. The chain carries TRBV7-2 and TRBJ2-2, with 8 nucleotides matching TRBD1. This CDR3 reads CASSQGQGHTGELFF. The CDR3 DNA reads TGTGCCAGCAGCCAAGGACAGGGTCACACCGGGGAGCTGTTTTTT.